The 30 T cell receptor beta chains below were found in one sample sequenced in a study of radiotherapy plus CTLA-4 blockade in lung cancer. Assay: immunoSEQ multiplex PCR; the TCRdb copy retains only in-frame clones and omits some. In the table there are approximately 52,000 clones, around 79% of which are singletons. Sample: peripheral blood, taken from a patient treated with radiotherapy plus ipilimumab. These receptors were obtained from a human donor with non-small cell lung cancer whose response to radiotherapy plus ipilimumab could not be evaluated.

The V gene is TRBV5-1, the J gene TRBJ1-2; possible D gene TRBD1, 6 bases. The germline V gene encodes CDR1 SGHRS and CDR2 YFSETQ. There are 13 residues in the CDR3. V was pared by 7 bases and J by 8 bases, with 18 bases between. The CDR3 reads CASGYVGGPGYTF. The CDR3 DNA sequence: TGCGCCAGCGGGTATGTGGGGGGGCCAGGCTACACCTTC. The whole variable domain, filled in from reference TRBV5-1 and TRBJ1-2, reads KAGVTQTPRYLIKTRGQQVTLSCSPISGHRSVSWYQQTPGQGLQFLFEYFSETQRNKGNFPGRFSGRQFSNSRSEMNVSTLELGDSALYLCASGYVGGPGYTFGSGTRLTVV.

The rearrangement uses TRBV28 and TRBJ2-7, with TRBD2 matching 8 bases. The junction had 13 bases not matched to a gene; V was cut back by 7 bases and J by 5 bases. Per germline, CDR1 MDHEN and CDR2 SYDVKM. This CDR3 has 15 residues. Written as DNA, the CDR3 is TGTGCCAGCACCCCGCTGGGGGGAGCGGGAGACGAGCAGTACTTC. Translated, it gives CASTPLGGAGDEQYF.

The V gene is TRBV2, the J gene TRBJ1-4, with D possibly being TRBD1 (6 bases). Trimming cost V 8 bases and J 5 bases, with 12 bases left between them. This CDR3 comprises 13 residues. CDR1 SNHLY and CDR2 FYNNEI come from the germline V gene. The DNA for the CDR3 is TGTGCCAGCCAATTTGGGGGCAATGAAAAACTGTTTTTT. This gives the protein CASQFGGNEKLFF.

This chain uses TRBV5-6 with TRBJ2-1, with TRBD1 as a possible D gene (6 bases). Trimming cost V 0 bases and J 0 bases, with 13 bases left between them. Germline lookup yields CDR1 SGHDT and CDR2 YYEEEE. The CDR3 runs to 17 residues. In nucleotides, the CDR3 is TGTGCCAGCAGCTTGGGACCGGGACACAGCTCCTACAATGAGCAGTTCTTC. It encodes CASSLGPGHSSYNEQFF.

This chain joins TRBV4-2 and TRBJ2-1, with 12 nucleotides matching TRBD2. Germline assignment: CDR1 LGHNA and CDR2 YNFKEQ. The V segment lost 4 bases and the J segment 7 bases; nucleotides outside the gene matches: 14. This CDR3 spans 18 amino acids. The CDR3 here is CASSRQRILAGGPNEQFF. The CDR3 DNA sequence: TGTGCCAGCAGCCGTCAGAGAATTCTAGCGGGAGGGCCTAATGAGCAGTTCTTC.

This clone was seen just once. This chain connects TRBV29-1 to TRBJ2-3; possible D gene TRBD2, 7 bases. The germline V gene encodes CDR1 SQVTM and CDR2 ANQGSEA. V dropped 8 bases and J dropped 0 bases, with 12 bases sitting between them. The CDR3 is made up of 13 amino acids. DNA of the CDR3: TGCAGCTCGGGGGGACATAGCACAGATACGCAGTATTTT. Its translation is CSSGGHSTDTQYF.

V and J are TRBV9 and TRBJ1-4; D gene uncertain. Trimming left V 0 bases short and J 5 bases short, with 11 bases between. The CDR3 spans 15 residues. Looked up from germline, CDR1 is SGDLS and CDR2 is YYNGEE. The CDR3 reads CASSVAPLANEKLFF. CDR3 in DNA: TGTGCCAGCAGCGTAGCCCCACTCGCCAATGAAAAACTGTTTTTT.

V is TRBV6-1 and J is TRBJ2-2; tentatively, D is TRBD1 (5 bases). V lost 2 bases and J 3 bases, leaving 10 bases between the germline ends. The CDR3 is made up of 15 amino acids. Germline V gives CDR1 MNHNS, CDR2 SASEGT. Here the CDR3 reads CASSERRDYTGELFF. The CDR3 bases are TGTGCCAGCAGTGAACGCAGGGATTACACCGGGGAGCTGTTTTTT.

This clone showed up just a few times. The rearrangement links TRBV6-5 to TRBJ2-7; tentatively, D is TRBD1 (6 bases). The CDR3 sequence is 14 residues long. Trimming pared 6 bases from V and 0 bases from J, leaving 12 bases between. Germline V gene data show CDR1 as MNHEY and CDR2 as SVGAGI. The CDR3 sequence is CASRGYRDSYEQYF. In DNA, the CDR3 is TGTGCCAGCAGGGGGTACAGGGACTCCTACGAGCAGTACTTC.

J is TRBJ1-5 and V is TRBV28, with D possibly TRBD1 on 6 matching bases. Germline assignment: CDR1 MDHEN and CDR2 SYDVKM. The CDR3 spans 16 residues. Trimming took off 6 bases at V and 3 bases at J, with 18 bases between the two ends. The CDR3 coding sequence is TGTGCCAGCAGCTCGGTTAGTGGGGGCAACAATCAGCCCCAGCATTTT. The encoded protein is CASSSVSGGNNQPQHF.

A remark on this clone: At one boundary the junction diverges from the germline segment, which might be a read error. CDR3 sequence reads: CTSSFLLTEAFF. The CDR3 DNA sequence: TGTACCAGCAGTTTCCTCCTCACTGAAGCTTTCTTT. V gene TRBV28 combines with J gene TRBJ1-1; unclear D gene. The CDR3 runs 12 residues. The germline gives CDR1 MDHEN, CDR2 SYDVKM. Full variable domain (outside the CDR3, taken from reference TRBV28 and TRBJ1-1): DVKVTQSSRYLVKRTGEKVFLECVQDMDHENMFWYRQDPGLGLRLIYFSYDVKMKEKGDIPEGYSVSREKKERFSLILESASTNQTSMYLCTSSFLLTEAFFGQGTRLTVV.

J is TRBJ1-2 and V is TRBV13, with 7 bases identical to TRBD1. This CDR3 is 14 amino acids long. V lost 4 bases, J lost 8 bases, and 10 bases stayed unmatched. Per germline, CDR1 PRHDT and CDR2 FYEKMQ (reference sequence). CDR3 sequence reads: CASSSSRDSRGYTF. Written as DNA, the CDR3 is TGTGCCAGCAGCTCGTCCCGGGACAGTCGAGGCTACACCTTC.

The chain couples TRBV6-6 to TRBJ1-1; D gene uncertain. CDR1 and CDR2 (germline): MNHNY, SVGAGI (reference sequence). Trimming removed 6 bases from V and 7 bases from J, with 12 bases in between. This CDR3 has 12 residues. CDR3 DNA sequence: TGTGCCAGCAGGTCGGGATGGAATGAAGCTTTCTTT. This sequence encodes CASRSGWNEAFF.

The CDR3 loop is CASSPGLAVNNEQFF. CDR3 nucleotide sequence: TGTGCCAGCTCACCGGGACTAGCGGTTAACAATGAGCAGTTCTTC. The V gene is TRBV18, the J gene TRBJ2-1; 11 nucleotides agree with TRBD2. The CDR3 is 15 residues long. The junction had 3 bases not matched to a gene; V was cut back by 3 bases and J by 5 bases. Germline CDR1 KGHSH, CDR2 LQKENI. The variable domain in full, completed from reference TRBV18 and TRBJ2-1, reads NAGVMQNPRHLVRRRGQEARLRCSPMKGHSHVYWYRQLPEEGLKFMVYLQKENIIDESGMPKERFSAEFPKEGPSILRIQQVVRGDSAAYFCASSPGLAVNNEQFFGPGTRLTVL.

The CDR3 DNA sequence: TGTGCCAGCAGCTCGAGGACAGGGGGCCGGAACACTGAAGCTTTCTTT. This codes for CASSSRTGGRNTEAFF. This chain links TRBV9 with TRBJ1-1; 11 bases line up with TRBD1. Unmatched junction bases numbered 6, after V lost 4 bases and J lost 1 base. Germline V gives CDR1 SGDLS, CDR2 YYNGEE. There are 16 residues in the CDR3.

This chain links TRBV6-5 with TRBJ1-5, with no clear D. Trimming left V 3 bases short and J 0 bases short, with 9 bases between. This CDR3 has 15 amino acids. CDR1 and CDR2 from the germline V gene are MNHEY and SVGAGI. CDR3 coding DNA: TGTGCCAGCAGTTATTCTACAGCTAGCAATCAGCCCCAGCATTTT. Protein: CASSYSTASNQPQHF.

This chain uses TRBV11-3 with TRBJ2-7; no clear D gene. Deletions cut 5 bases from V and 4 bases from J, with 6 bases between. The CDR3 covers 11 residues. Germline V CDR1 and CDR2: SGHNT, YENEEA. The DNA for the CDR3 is TGTGCCAGCAGCCAGAGGTACGAGCAGTACTTC. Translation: CASSQRYEQYF.

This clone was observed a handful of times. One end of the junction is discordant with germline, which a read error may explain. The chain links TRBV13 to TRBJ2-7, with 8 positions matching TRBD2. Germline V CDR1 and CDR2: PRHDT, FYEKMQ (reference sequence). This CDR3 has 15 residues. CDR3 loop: CASSLSGGPSDEQYF. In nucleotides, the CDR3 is TGTGCCAGCAGCTTATCGGGAGGGCCCTCCGACGAGCAGTACTTC.

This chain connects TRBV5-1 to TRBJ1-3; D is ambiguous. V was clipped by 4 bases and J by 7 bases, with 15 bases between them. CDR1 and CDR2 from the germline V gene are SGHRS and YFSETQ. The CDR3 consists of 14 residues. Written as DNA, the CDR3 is TGCGCCAGCAGCCCGGAGGGAGGCAGTAACACCATATATTTT. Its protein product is CASSPEGGSNTIYF.

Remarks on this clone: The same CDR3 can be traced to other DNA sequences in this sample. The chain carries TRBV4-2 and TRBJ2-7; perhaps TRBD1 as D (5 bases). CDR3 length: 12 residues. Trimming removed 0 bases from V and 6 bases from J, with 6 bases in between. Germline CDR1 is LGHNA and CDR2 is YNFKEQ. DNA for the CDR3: TGTGCCAGCAGCCAAGATACAGGCGAGCAGTACTTC. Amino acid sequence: CASSQDTGEQYF.

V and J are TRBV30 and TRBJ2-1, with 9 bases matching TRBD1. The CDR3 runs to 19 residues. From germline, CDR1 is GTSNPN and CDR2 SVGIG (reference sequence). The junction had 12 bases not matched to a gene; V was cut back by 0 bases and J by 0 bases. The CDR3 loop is CAWSVRRVPGQGSYNEQFF. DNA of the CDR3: TGTGCCTGGAGTGTACGGCGGGTACCGGGACAGGGCTCCTACAATGAGCAGTTCTTC. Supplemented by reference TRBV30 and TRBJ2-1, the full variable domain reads SQTIHQWPATLVQPVGSPLSLECTVEGTSNPNLYWYRQAAGRGLQLLFYSVGIGQISSEVPQNLSASRPQDRQFILSSKKLLLSDSGFYLCAWSVRRVPGQGSYNEQFFGPGTRLTVL.

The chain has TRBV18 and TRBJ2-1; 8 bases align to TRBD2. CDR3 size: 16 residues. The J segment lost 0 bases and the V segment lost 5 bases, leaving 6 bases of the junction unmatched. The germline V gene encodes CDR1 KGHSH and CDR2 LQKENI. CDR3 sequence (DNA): TGTGCCAGCTCATTACTAGCGGACGTCTCCTACAATGAGCAGTTCTTC. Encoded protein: CASSLLADVSYNEQFF.

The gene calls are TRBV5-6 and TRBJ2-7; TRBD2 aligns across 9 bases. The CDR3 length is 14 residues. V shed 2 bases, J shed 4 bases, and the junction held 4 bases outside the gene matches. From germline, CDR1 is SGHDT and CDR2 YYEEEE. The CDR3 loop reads CASSFLAGPYEQYF. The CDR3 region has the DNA TGTGCCAGCAGCTTCCTAGCGGGGCCATACGAGCAGTACTTC.

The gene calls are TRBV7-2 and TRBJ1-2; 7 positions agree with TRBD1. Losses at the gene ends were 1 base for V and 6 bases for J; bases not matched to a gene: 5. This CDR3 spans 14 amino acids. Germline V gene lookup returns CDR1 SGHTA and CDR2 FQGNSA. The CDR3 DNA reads TGTGCCAGCAGCTTAGTTATAGGGGGCAATGGCTACACCTTC. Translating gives CASSLVIGGNGYTF. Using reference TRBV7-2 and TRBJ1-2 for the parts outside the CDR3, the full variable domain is GAGVSQSPSNKVTEKGKDVELRCDPISGHTALYWYRQSLGQGLEFLIYFQGNSAPDKSGLPSDRFSAERTGGSVSTLTIQRTQQEDSAVYLCASSLVIGGNGYTFGSGTRLTVV.

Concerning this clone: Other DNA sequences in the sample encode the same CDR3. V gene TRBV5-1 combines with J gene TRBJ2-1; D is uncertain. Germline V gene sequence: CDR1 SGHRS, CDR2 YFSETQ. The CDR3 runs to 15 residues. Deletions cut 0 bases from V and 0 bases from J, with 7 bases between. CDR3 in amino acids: CASSLEPSSYNEQFF. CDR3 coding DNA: TGCGCCAGCAGCTTGGAACCTAGCTCCTACAATGAGCAGTTCTTC.

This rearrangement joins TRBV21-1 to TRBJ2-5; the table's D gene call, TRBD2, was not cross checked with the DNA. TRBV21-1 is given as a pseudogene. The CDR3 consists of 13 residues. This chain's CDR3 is CASSSAGQETQYF. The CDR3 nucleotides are TGTGCCAGCAGCTCAGCGGGCCAAGAGACCCAGTACTTC.

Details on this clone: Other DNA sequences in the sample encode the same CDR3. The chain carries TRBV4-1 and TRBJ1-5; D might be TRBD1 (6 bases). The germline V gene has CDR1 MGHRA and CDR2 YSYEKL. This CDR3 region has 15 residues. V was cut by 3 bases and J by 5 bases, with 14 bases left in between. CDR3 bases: TGCGCCAGCAGCCATGCGCGGGGGGCGGATCAGCCCCAGCATTTT. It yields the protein CASSHARGADQPQHF.

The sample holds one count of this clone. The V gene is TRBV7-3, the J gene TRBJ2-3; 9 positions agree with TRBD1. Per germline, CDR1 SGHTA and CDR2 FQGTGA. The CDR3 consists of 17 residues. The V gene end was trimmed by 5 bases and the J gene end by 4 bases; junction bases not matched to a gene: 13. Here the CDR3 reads CASSPNPGQGSADTQYF. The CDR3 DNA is TGTGCCAGCAGCCCCAATCCGGGACAGGGTTCGGCAGATACGCAGTATTTT.

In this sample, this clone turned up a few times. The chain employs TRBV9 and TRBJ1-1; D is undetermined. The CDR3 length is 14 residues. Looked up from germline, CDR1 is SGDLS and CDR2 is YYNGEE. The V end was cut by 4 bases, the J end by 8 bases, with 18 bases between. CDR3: CASSPGGVSREAFF. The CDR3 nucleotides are TGTGCCAGCAGCCCCGGAGGAGTGAGCCGGGAAGCTTTCTTT.

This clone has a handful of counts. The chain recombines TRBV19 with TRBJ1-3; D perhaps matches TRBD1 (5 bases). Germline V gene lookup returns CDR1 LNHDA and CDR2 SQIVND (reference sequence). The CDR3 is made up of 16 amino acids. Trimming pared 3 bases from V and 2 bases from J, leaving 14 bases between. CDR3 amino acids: CASSIQGNFAGNTIYF. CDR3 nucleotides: TGTGCCAGTAGTATCCAGGGAAACTTCGCTGGAAACACCATATATTTT.